This T cell receptor beta chain was retrieved from a study of long-term antiretroviral therapy in people with HIV. Whole-study results and caveats: In HIV, the repertoires covered a tighter span of CDR3 lengths than in controls.

Version v3.0 of the immunoSEQ assay ran at survey level. TCRdb's table, derived via immunoSEQ multiplex PCR, lists solely in-frame clones and lacks some. Of more than 15,000 clones listed, 70% to 90% are singletons. This clone showed up just once. Its antigen is as yet unknown. The CDR3 runs to 13 residues. Germline V gene lookup returns CDR1 SGHDT and CDR2 YYEEEE. The V end lost 4 bases, the J end lost 4 bases, and 9 bases lay between the germline ends. Each specimen consisted of roughly 1-10 million cryopreserved PBMC prior to extraction of DNA. The chain joins TRBV5-6 to TRBJ1-3; D is uncertain. This TCR was sampled from a man between 45 and 60 years old with HIV. Specimen: unsorted PBMCs, collected 0.7 years before starting antiretroviral therapy. CDR3 sequence: CASSPSRGNTIYF. The CDR3 coding sequence is TGTGCCAGCAGCCCCTCGAGGGGAAACACCATATATTTT.